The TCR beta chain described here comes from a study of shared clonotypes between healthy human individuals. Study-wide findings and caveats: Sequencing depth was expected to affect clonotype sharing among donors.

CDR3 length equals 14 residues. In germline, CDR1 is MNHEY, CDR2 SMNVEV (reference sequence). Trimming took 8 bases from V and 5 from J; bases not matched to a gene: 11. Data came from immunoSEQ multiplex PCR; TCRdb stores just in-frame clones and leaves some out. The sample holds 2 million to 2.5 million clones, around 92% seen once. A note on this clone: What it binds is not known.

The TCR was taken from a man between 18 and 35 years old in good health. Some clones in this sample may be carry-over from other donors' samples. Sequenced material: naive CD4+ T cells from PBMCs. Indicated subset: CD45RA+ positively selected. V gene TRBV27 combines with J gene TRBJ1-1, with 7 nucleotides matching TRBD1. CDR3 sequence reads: CASPQGEARTEAFF. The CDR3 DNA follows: TGTGCCAGCCCCCAGGGGGAGGCGAGGACTGAAGCTTTCTTT.